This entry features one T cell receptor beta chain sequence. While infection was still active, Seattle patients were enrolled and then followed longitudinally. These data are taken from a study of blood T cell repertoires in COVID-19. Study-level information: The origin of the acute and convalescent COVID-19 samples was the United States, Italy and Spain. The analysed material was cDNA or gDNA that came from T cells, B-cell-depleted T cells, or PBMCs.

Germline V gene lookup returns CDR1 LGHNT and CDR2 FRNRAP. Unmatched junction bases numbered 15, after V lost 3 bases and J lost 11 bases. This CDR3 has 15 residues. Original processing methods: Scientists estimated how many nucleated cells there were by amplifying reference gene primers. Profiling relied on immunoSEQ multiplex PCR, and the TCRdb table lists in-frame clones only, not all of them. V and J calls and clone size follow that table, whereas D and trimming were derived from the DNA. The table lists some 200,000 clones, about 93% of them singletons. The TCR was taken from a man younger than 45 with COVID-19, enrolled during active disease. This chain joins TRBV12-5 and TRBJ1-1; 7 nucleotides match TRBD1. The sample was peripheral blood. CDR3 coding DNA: TGTGCTAGTGGTTTCCTGCCTCTTCCAGGGGGAGAGGCTTTCTTT. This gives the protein CASGFLPLPGGEAFF.